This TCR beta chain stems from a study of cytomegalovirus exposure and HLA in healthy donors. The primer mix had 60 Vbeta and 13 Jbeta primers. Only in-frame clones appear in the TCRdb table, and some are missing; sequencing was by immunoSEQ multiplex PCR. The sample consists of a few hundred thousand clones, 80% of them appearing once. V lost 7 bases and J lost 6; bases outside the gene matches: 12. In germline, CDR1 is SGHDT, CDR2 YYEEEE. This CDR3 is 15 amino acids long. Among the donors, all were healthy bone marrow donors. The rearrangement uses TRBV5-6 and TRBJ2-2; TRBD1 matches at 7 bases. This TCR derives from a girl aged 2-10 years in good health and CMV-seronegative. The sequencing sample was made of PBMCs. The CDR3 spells CASFETGLGPGELFF. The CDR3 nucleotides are TGTGCCAGCTTCGAGACAGGGTTAGGCCCCGGGGAGCTGTTTTTT.